This T cell receptor beta chain was sequenced for a study of cytomegalovirus exposure and HLA in healthy donors. This CDR3 is built from 13 residues. V was shortened by 4 bases and J by 6 bases, with 10 bases between the two germline ends. Germline V lookup: CDR1 SGDLS, CDR2 YYNGEE. The PCR employed 60 Vbeta primers together with 13 Jbeta primers. The table came from immunoSEQ multiplex PCR; TCRdb's copy has only in-frame clones and leaves some out. The table for this sample gives about 130,000 clones. Study-level results: The study dropped some indistinguishable V segments, TRBV6-2 and TRBV6-3 among them. A later analysis, which compared TCR beta chains of equal frequency, found the HLA-associated ones more clonally expanded. A later analysis linked some 17,000 TCR beta sequences to HLA alleles at 0.05 false discovery rate. Cytomegalovirus association was listed for about 150 TCR beta chains.

As regards this clone: What it binds is unknown.

The specimen was PBMCs. The rearrangement links TRBV9 to TRBJ2-2; a weak D match, TRBD1 (6 bases). The TCR originated in a woman aged 35 to 49 in good health and CMV-seropositive. The CDR3 coding sequence is TGTGCCAGCAGCCCCACAGGGTCCGGGGAGCTGTTTTTT. Protein product: CASSPTGSGELFF.